This section outlines one T cell receptor beta chain sequence together with its context. What it binds is unknown. Unique molecular identifiers were built into the TCR beta cDNA libraries. Researchers reported 400,000 to 550,000 cDNA molecules coming from around 1 to 10 million T cells. TCRdb reprocessed the PCR reads via MiXCR and lists one record per CDR3 protein. This sample has a few hundred thousand distinct CDR3 sequences, with nearly 45% found just once. This entry is derived from a study of post-analysis software for immune sequencing data. Study information: The study covered relapsing-remitting, secondary progressive and progressive-relapsing courses of multiple sclerosis.

Notes on the study in general: Versus controls, multiple sclerosis patients showed significantly lower diversity (normalized Chao1). Samples sharing a preparation batch grouped tightly together when assessed by F measure.

This TCR was sampled from a girl between 10 and 17 years old with multiple sclerosis. The specimen was blood.

The CDR3 coding sequence is TGCAGCGGGGCTAGCACAGATACGCAGTATTTT. It is translated as CSGASTDTQYF. The chain has TRBV29-1 and TRBJ2-3; D call uncertain. The CDR3 is made up of 11 amino acids. V lost 7 bases and J 0 bases, leaving 5 bases between the germline ends. Germline CDR1 reads SQVTM; CDR2 reads ANQGSEA.